The T cell receptor beta chain described here comes from a study of graft-versus-host responses after intestinal transplantation. Points from the study as a whole: Where graft-donor T cell macrochimerism was present, patients had high graft-versus-host to host-versus-graft clonal ratios in allografts. Researchers found GvH clones in recipient marrow, and some showed up first in ileum or blood.

Clones were read by immunoSEQ multiplex PCR, and TCRdb kept only the in-frame ones, dropping some. The sample records roughly 50,000 clones, about 90% being singletons. Concerning this clone: Its antigen is not identified.

Germline values: CDR1 SEHNR, CDR2 FQNEAQ (reference sequence). The CDR3 runs 13 residues. V shed 3 bases and J shed 5 bases, with 11 bases lying between them. Sequenced material: PBMCs, taken roughly 660 days after intestinal transplant. The gene calls are TRBV7-9 and TRBJ2-7; D not resolved. The sequence was collected from a human patient who received an intestinal transplant, so some T cells may come from the graft donor. The CDR3 DNA follows: TGTGCCAGCAGCTTTTTGTACCCCCACGAGCAGTACTTC. This gives the protein CASSFLYPHEQYF.